This entry is about one T cell receptor (beta chain). Its antigen remains unidentified. The entry originates in a study of T cell repertoires in cytomegalovirus infection. V lost 8 bases to trimming and J lost 0 bases; unmatched junction nucleotides: 13. The CDR3 loop spans 17 amino acids. The V gene's germline CDR1 is MNHEY and CDR2 SVGEGT. TCRdb ran MiXCR on the reads and lists one entry per CDR3 protein. The data hold about 500,000 distinct CDR3 sequences, with roughly 34% observed a single time. The source is a human donor in good health (CMV status not recorded). Some clones in this sample may be carry-over from other donors' samples. The chain employs TRBV6-2 or TRBV6-3 and TRBJ1-5, with TRBD1 matching 7 bases. Here the sequenced sample was cultured PBMCs, taken from culture after CMV antigen stimulation. The CDR3 region is CASRPHRGTVSNQPQHF. In DNA, the CDR3 is TGTGCCAGCCGTCCTCATCGAGGGACAGTTAGCAATCAGCCCCAGCATTTT.